The present entry profiles one T cell receptor beta chain with its context. Its antigen is still unknown. These data are taken from a study of CD4 T cells in relation to SARS-CoV-2 and coronaviruses. Study context: Shared crossreactive spike epitopes were mapped to their HLA restriction. Regarding the study as a whole: The assay detects memory recall responses, not culture-primed primary responses.

CD4+ T cells from unexposed donors were obtained before the COVID-19 pandemic (2011-2018). Sequencing used immunoSEQ multiplex PCR; TCRdb keeps in-frame clones, though not all of them. In the table there are nearly 70,000 clones, more than 85% of which are singletons. CDR3 length equals 12 residues. V was clipped by 7 bases and J by 1 base; unmatched bases: 3. Germline assignment: CDR1 SQVTM and CDR2 ANQGSEA. The rearrangement joins TRBV29-1 to TRBJ1-1, with 7 bases matching TRBD1. Source material: naive CD4+ T cells from PBMCs. Regarding subset: naive CD4+ T cells isolated by negative enrichment. The sequence derives from a human donor in good health. The CDR3 spells CSARQGNTEAFF. DNA of the CDR3: TGCAGCGCTAGACAGGGGAACACTGAAGCTTTCTTT.